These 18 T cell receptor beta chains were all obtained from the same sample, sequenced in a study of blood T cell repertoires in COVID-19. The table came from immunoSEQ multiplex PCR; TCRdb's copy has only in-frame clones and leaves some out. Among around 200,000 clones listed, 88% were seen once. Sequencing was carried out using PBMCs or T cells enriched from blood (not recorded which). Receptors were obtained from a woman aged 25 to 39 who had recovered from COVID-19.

CDR3 residues: CASSFLTGVELTEAFF. In DNA form, the CDR3 reads TGTGCCAGCAGCTTCTTGACAGGGGTCGAACTCACTGAAGCTTTCTTT. The chain carries TRBV7-8 and TRBJ1-1, with 8 nucleotides matching TRBD1. Germline-derived CDR1 and CDR2 are SGHVS and FQNEAQ. V lost 3 bases and J lost 4; bases outside the gene matches: 10. The length of the CDR3 is 16 residues.

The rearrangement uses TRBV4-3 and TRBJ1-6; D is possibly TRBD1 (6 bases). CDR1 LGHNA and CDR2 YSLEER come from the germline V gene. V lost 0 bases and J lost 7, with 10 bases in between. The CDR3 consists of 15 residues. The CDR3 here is CASSQDRGRNSPLHF. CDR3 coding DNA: TGCGCCAGCAGCCAAGACAGGGGCCGGAATTCACCCCTCCACTTT.

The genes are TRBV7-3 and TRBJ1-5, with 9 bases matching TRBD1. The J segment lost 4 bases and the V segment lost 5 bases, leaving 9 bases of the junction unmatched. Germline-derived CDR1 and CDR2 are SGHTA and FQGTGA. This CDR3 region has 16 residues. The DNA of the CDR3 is TGTGCCAGCAGCCCAACCCGGACAGGGGAGAATCAGCCCCAGCATTTT. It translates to CASSPTRTGENQPQHF.

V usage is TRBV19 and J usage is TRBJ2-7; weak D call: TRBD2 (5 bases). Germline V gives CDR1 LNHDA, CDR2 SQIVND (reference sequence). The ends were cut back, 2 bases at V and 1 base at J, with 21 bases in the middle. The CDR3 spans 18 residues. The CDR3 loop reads CASSITGSGRIKSYEQYF. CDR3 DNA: TGTGCCAGTAGTATAACTGGCAGCGGCAGGATAAAATCCTACGAGCAGTACTTC. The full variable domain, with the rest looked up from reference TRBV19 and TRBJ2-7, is DGGITQSPKYLFRKEGQNVTLSCEQNLNHDAMYWYRQDPGQGLRLIYYSQIVNDFQKGDIAEGYSVSREKKESFPLTVTSAQKNPTAFYLCASSITGSGRIKSYEQYFGPGTRLTVT.

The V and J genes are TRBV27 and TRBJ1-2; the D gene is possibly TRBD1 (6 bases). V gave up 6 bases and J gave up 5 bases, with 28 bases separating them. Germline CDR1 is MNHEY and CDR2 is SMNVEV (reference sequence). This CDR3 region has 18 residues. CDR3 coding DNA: TGTGCCAGCAGAGCCCTCTCCGGACTTCGGACAGCTGGTTATGGCTACACCTTC. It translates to CASRALSGLRTAGYGYTF.

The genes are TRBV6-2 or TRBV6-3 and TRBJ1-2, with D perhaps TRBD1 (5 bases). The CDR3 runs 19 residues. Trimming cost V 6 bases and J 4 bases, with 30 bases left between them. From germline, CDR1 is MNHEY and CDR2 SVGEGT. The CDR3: CASSPPVEGAVVPAYGYTF. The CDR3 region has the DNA TGTGCCAGCAGCCCACCGGTAGAAGGGGCAGTTGTACCCGCCTATGGCTACACCTTC.

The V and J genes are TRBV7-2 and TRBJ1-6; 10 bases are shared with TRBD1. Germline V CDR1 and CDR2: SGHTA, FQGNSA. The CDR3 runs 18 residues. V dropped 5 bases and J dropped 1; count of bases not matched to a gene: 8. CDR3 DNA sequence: TGTGCCAGCAGCACACGGCCGGGACAGGGGTCCTATAATTCACCCCTCCACTTT. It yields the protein CASSTRPGQGSYNSPLHF.

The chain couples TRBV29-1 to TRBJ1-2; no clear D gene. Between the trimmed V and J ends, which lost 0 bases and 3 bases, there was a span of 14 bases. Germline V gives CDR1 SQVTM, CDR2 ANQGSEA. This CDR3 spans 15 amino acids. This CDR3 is CSVEDRGGSHYGYTF. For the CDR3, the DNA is TGCAGCGTTGAAGATCGGGGAGGGAGTCACTATGGCTACACCTTC. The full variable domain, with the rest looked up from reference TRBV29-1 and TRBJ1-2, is SAVISQKPSRDICQRGTSLTIQCQVDSQVTMMFWYRQQPGQSLTLIATANQGSEATYESGFVIDKFPISRPNLTFSTLTVSNMSPEDSSIYLCSVEDRGGSHYGYTFGSGTRLTVV.

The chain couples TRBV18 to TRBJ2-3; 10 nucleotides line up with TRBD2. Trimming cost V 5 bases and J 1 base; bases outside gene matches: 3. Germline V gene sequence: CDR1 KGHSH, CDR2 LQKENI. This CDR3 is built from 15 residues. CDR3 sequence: CASSYSGGGTDTQYF. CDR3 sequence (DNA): TGTGCCAGCTCATACAGCGGGGGGGGCACAGATACGCAGTATTTT.

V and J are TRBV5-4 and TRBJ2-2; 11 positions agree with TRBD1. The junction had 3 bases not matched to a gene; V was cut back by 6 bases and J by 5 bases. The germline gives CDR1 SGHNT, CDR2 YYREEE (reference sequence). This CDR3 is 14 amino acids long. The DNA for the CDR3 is TGTGCCAGCATCCGGGACAGGGGGACCGGGGAGCTGTTTTTT. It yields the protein CASIRDRGTGELFF.

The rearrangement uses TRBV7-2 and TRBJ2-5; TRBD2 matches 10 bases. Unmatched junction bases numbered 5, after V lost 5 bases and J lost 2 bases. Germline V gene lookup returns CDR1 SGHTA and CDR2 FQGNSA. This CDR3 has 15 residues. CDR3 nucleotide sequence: TGTGCCAGCAGCAGAACTAGCGGGGCTCAAGAGACCCAGTACTTC. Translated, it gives CASSRTSGAQETQYF.

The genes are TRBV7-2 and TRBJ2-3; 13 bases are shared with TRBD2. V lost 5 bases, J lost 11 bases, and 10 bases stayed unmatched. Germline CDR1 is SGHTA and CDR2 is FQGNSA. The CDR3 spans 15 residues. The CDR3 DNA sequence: TGTGCCAGCAGCGACAACCCCGGGACTAGCGGGGAGCAGTATTTT. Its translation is CASSDNPGTSGEQYF.

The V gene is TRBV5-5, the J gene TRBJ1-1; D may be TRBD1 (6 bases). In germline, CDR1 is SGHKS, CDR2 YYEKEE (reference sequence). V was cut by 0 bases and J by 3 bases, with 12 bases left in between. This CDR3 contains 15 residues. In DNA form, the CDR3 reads TGTGCCAGCAGCTTGGGTGGGGGCGCGGACACTGAAGCTTTCTTT. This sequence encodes CASSLGGGADTEAFF.

The CDR3 here is CASSVGQGIGTDTQYF. In DNA, the CDR3 is TGTGCCAGCAGCGTGGGACAGGGGATCGGCACAGATACGCAGTATTTT. The V call is TRBV5-5, the J call TRBJ2-3; TRBD1 matches 10 bases. In germline, CDR1 is SGHKS, CDR2 YYEKEE (reference sequence). The CDR3 spans 16 residues. The trim removed 4 bases at V and 1 base at J, leaving 6 bases unmatched.

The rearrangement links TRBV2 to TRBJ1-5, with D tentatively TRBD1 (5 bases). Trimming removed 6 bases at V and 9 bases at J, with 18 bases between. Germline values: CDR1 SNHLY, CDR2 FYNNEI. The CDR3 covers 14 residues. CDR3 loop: CASREGLGGTPQHF. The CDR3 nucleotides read TGTGCCAGCAGAGAGGGGTTGGGGGGGACGCCCCAGCATTTT.

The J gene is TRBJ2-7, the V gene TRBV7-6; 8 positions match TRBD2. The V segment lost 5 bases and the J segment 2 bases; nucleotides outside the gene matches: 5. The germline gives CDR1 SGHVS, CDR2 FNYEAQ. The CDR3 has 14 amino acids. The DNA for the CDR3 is TGTGCCAGCAGCCCCTTAGCGGGACCCTACGAGCAGTACTTC. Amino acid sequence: CASSPLAGPYEQYF.

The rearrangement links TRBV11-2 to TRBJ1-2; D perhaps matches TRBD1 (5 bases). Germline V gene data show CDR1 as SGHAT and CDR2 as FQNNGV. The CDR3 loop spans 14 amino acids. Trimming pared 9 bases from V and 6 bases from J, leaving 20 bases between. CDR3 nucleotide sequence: TGTGCCAGTTCGTGGGGCCAGACCTCTGATGGCTACACCTTC. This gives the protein CASSWGQTSDGYTF.

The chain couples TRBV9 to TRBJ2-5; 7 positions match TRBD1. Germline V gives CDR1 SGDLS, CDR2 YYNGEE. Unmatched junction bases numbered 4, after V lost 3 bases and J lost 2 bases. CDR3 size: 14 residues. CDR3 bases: TGTGCCAGCAGCGACAGGGGAAGGCAAGAGACCCAGTACTTC. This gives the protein CASSDRGRQETQYF.